The 5 T cell receptor beta chains presented below share a single source sample, sequenced in a study of early stage breast cancer tumors. The assay was immunoSEQ multiplex PCR, and TCRdb's table has in-frame clones only and misses some. The repertoire includes roughly 20,000 clones, about 83% of them detected once, and over 1.5% sits in the top ten. The material sequenced was blood. The receptors here all came from a person aged 65 to 79 with breast cancer.

This clone was detected only once. V gene TRBV2 combines with J gene TRBJ2-4; D is undetermined. CDR3 length: 15 amino acids. Germline CDR1 reads SNHLY; CDR2 reads FYNNEI. The germline V and J ends were trimmed by 0 bases and 4 bases, with 10 bases remaining between them. CDR3 bases: TGTGCCAGCAGTGAAGCGGAGTTTAGGAAAAACATTCAGTACTTC. It specifies CASSEAEFRKNIQYF.

The chain recombines TRBV5-4 with TRBJ2-7; 11 nucleotides match TRBD1. The CDR3 extends over 15 amino acids. V lost 5 bases to trimming and J lost 0 bases; unmatched junction nucleotides: 4. Germline-derived CDR1 and CDR2 are SGHNT and YYREEE (reference sequence). The CDR3 loop is CASRAGQGASYEQYF. The CDR3 nucleotides are TGTGCCAGCAGGGCCGGACAGGGGGCCTCCTACGAGCAGTACTTC.

This clone has only one observation. The gene calls are TRBV11-1 and TRBJ2-1, with 12 bases matching TRBD2. The V gene end was trimmed by 5 bases and the J gene end by 7 bases; junction bases not matched to a gene: 12. The CDR3 sequence is 17 residues long. Germline loops: CDR1 SGHAT, CDR2 FQDESV (reference sequence). Here the CDR3 reads CASSKGPSGGAGNEQFF. The CDR3 nucleotides are TGTGCCAGCAGCAAGGGCCCTAGCGGGGGGGCCGGAAATGAGCAGTTCTTC.

The V call is TRBV5-1, the J call TRBJ1-4; 7 bases are a match to TRBD1. The germline V gene has CDR1 SGHRS and CDR2 YFSETQ. V was pared by 0 bases and J by 8 bases, with 7 bases of the junction left unmatched. This CDR3 comprises 15 residues. The CDR3 region is CASSLERGRREKLFF. The DNA for the CDR3 is TGCGCCAGCAGCTTGGAAAGGGGGCGTCGGGAAAAACTGTTTTTT.

The rearrangement joins TRBV5-1 to TRBJ2-7; tentatively, D is TRBD2 (6 bases). Germline CDR1 reads SGHRS; CDR2 reads YFSETQ. The CDR3 consists of 13 residues. Trimming left V 4 bases short and J 3 bases short, with 11 bases between. The DNA for the CDR3 is TGCGCCAGCAGCGGGGGGATCCTCTACGAGCAGTACTTC. Translated: CASSGGILYEQYF.